What follows are 20 T cell receptor beta chains derived from one specimen sequenced in a study of cytomegalovirus exposure and HLA in healthy donors. 13 Jbeta primers and 60 Vbeta primers were used for the PCR. Measured with immunoSEQ multiplex PCR; TCRdb has only the in-frame clones, and not every one. The table records about 130,000 clones, around 79% of them present only once. The sample consisted of PBMCs. The receptors come from a male donor in good health and CMV-seronegative.

J is TRBJ1-5 and V is TRBV5-1; no clear D gene. Germline CDR1 is SGHRS and CDR2 is YFSETQ. Trimming took 1 base from V and 0 from J, leaving 8 bases between them. The CDR3 is made up of 15 amino acids. The CDR3, as DNA: TGCGCCAGCAGCTTGAACGGAGATAGCAATCAGCCCCAGCATTTT. Amino acid sequence: CASSLNGDSNQPQHF.

The CDR3 loop reads CASSRGATSGGTDEQFF. For the CDR3, the DNA is TGTGCCAGTAGTAGGGGGGCGACTAGCGGGGGGACTGATGAGCAGTTCTTC. The chain joins TRBV19 to TRBJ2-1, with TRBD2 matching over 13 bases. Germline V lookup: CDR1 LNHDA, CDR2 SQIVND (reference sequence). V shed 4 bases and J 8 bases; nucleotides not matched to a gene: 11. The CDR3 is 17 amino acids.

This rearrangement joins TRBV7-8 to TRBJ1-3, with 10 positions matching TRBD1. The V gene's germline CDR1 is SGHVS and CDR2 FQNEAQ. The CDR3 runs 17 residues. V dropped 1 base and J dropped 3; count of bases not matched to a gene: 6. CDR3 in amino acids: CASSLVLTGGNGNTIYF. The CDR3 nucleotides read TGTGCCAGCAGCTTAGTTCTGACAGGGGGCAATGGAAACACCATATATTTT.

The chain has TRBV7-8 and TRBJ2-3, with D possibly matching TRBD2 (5 bases). CDR3 length: 16 residues. Trimming pared 5 bases from V and 4 bases from J, leaving 19 bases between. From germline, CDR1 is SGHVS and CDR2 FQNEAQ. CDR3 nucleotides: TGTGCCAGCAGCCCTCGGGAAGGTGCCCTCCCAGATACGCAGTATTTT. As protein: CASSPREGALPDTQYF.

The CDR3 spells CASSDSGRGGELFF. The CDR3 region has the DNA TGTGCCAGCAGTGACTCAGGGAGAGGCGGGGAGCTGTTTTTT. The chain is built from TRBV6-4 and TRBJ2-2; possibly TRBD2 for D (5 bases). The CDR3 has 14 residues. Germline V gene sequence: CDR1 MRHNA, CDR2 SNTAGT. V gave up 0 bases and J gave up 7 bases, with 9 bases separating them.

J is TRBJ2-2 and V is TRBV5-4, with 8 nucleotides matching TRBD1. J lost 1 base, V lost 0 bases, and 2 bases had no gene match. CDR1 SGHNT and CDR2 YYREEE come from the germline V gene (reference sequence). The CDR3 extends over 16 amino acids. CDR3 in DNA: TGTGCCAGCAGCTTGGTGGGACAGGTGAACACCGGGGAGCTGTTTTTT. This codes for CASSLVGQVNTGELFF.

This rearrangement joins TRBV7-9 to TRBJ2-3; 10 bases align to TRBD2. V lost 5 bases to trimming and J lost 6 bases; unmatched junction nucleotides: 8. Looked up from germline, CDR1 is SEHNR and CDR2 is FQNEAQ (reference sequence). This CDR3 has 15 amino acids. Written as DNA, the CDR3 is TGTGCCAGCAGCCCTCGAGCGGGAGGGCCTGATACGCAGTATTTT. Protein product: CASSPRAGGPDTQYF.

The chain employs TRBV5-1 and TRBJ1-4; TRBD1 aligns across 10 bases. J gave up 0 bases and V 4 bases, and 18 bases lay outside the gene matches. This CDR3 has 21 residues. CDR1 and CDR2 from the germline V gene are SGHRS and YFSETQ. CDR3 bases: TGCGCCAGCAGCGTACGGGGAGGGGACAGGGGCCTACTTACAACTAATGAAAAACTGTTTTTT. This sequence encodes CASSVRGGDRGLLTTNEKLFF.

V and J are TRBV2 and TRBJ2-7, with TRBD2 as a possible D gene (6 bases). Germline values: CDR1 SNHLY, CDR2 FYNNEI. The germline V and J ends were trimmed by 2 bases and 3 bases, with 8 bases remaining between them. The CDR3 consists of 13 residues. CDR3 DNA: TGTGCCAGCAGTGAAATGCGGGGCTACGAGCAGTACTTC. Protein product: CASSEMRGYEQYF.

The chain uses TRBV11-1 and TRBJ1-1; D is perhaps TRBD1 (5 bases). V was clipped by 4 bases and J by 11 bases, with 17 bases between them. CDR3 length equals 13 residues. Germline V gives CDR1 SGHAT, CDR2 FQDESV (reference sequence). CDR3 DNA: TGTGCCAGCAGCTCTAAGACAGCATTTGGGGCTTTCTTT. Translation gives CASSSKTAFGAFF.

The chain joins TRBV6-5 to TRBJ1-3; possibly TRBD1 for D (5 bases). Trimming took off 6 bases at V and 0 bases at J, with 9 bases between the two ends. The CDR3 is made up of 14 amino acids. The germline V gene has CDR1 MNHEY and CDR2 SVGAGI. The chain's CDR3 is CASRLDSSGNTIYF. CDR3 nucleotides: TGTGCCAGCAGGCTTGACAGCTCTGGAAACACCATATATTTT.

The chain employs TRBV9 and TRBJ2-7; the D gene is possibly TRBD1 (6 bases). This CDR3 is 17 amino acids long. Looked up from germline, CDR1 is SGDLS and CDR2 is YYNGEE. Trimming removed 0 bases from V and 0 bases from J, with 16 bases in between. The CDR3 DNA sequence: TGTGCCAGCAGCGTAGCGCCACAGGGCTCGGGCTCCTACGAGCAGTACTTC. This encodes CASSVAPQGSGSYEQYF. The full variable domain, its missing parts supplied by reference TRBV9 and TRBJ2-7, is DSGVTQTPKHLITATGQRVTLRCSPRSGDLSVYWYQQSLDQGLQFLIQYYNGEERAKGNILERFSAQQFPDLHSELNLSSLELGDSALYFCASSVAPQGSGSYEQYFGPGTRLTVT.

The chain employs TRBV9 and TRBJ2-2; weak D call: TRBD2 (7 bases). Trimming stripped 4 bases from V and 4 bases from J, with 20 bases between. There are 17 residues in the CDR3. Germline V lookup: CDR1 SGDLS, CDR2 YYNGEE. The CDR3 here is CASSLIRGGLSTGELFF. The CDR3 region has the DNA TGTGCCAGCAGCCTAATAAGGGGGGGCCTGAGCACCGGGGAGCTGTTTTTT.

The chain recombines TRBV27 with TRBJ2-5; D is possibly TRBD2 (7 bases). This CDR3 contains 13 residues. CDR1 is MNHEY and CDR2 is SMNVEV in the germline V gene (reference sequence). The V gene lost 4 bases and the J gene lost 5 bases, with 11 bases spanning the gap. The CDR3 DNA is TGTGCCAGCAGTTGGGGGAGGGGGGAGACCCAGTACTTC. Its protein product is CASSWGRGETQYF.

This sequence joins TRBV4-3 and TRBJ2-4; TRBD2 agrees at 11 bases. Germline V gene data show CDR1 as LGHNA and CDR2 as YSLEER. The V segment lost 4 bases and the J segment 6 bases; nucleotides outside the gene matches: 20. This CDR3 has 20 amino acids. CDR3 sequence: CASSPKASGGRLVGGNIQYF. The CDR3 coding sequence is TGCGCCAGCAGCCCTAAGGCTAGCGGGGGGCGGTTGGTTGGTGGAAACATTCAGTACTTC.

The chain recombines TRBV9 with TRBJ2-5; weak D call: TRBD2 (6 bases). The CDR3 contains 15 residues. Per the germline V gene, CDR1 is SGDLS and CDR2 is YYNGEE. The V end was cut by 4 bases, the J end by 1 base, with 14 bases between. The CDR3 region has the DNA TGTGCCAGCAGCTTCCACTTGGAGGGCCAAGAGACCCAGTACTTC. Translation gives CASSFHLEGQETQYF.

This clone appeared a single time. V usage is TRBV7-8 and J usage is TRBJ1-6; a possible D gene is TRBD1 (5 bases). Trimming took off 2 bases at V and 7 bases at J, with 12 bases between the two ends. The CDR3 is made up of 15 amino acids. Germline V gene sequence: CDR1 SGHVS, CDR2 FQNEAQ. This CDR3 reads CASSLSRGWNSPLHF. The CDR3 bases are TGTGCCAGCAGCTTATCGCGGGGCTGGAATTCACCCCTCCACTTT. The variable domain in full, with the rest retrieved from reference TRBV7-8 and TRBJ1-6, is GAGVSQSPRYKVAKRGQDVALRCDPISGHVSLFWYQQALGQGPEFLTYFQNEAQLDKSGLPSDRFFAERPEGSVSTLKIQRTQQEDSAVYLCASSLSRGWNSPLHFGNGTRLTVT.

The chain is built from TRBV2 and TRBJ1-1; tentatively, D is TRBD1 (6 bases). Trimming pared 4 bases from V and 0 bases from J, leaving 9 bases between. The length of the CDR3 is 14 residues. The V gene's germline CDR1 is SNHLY and CDR2 FYNNEI. CDR3 sequence: CASSAGHMNTEAFF. Written as DNA, the CDR3 is TGTGCCAGCAGTGCGGGACATATGAACACTGAAGCTTTCTTT.

This clone appeared a few times. This chain uses TRBV28 with TRBJ2-7; D ambiguous. Trimming took 2 bases from V and 4 from J, leaving 6 bases between them. The germline V gene encodes CDR1 MDHEN and CDR2 SYDVKM. The CDR3 is made up of 12 amino acids. The DNA for the CDR3 is TGTGCCAGCAGTTTACAGGCATACGAGCAGTACTTC. Its protein product is CASSLQAYEQYF.

This chain links TRBV7-9 with TRBJ2-3; 12 nucleotides agree with TRBD2. CDR3 length equals 15 residues. J lost 6 bases, V lost 6 bases, and 7 bases had no gene match. Germline V lookup: CDR1 SEHNR, CDR2 FQNEAQ (reference sequence). CDR3 nucleotide sequence: TGTGCCAGCAGACGGACTAGCGGGACATCGGATACGCAGTATTTT. Encoded protein: CASRRTSGTSDTQYF.